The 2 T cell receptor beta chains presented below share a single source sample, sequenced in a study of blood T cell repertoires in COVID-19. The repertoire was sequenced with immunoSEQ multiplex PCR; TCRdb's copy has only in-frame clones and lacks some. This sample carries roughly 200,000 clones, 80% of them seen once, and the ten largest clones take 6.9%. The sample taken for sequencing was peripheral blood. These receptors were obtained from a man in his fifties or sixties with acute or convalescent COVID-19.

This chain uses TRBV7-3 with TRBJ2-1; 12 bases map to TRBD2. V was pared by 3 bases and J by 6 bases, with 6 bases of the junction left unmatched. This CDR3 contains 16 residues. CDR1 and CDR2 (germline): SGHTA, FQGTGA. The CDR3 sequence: CASSLSGTSGPNEQFF. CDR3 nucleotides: TGTGCCAGCAGCTTGTCTGGGACTAGCGGGCCCAATGAGCAGTTCTTC.

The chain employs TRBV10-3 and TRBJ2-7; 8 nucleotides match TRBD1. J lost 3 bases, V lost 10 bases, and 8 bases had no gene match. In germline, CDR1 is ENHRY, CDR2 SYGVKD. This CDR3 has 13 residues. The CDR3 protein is CATLSDRDYEQYF. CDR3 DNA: TGTGCCACGTTGTCGGACAGGGACTACGAGCAGTACTTC.